What follows are 22 T cell receptor beta chains derived from one specimen sequenced in a study of blood T cell repertoires in COVID-19. TCRdb's copy holds only in-frame clones and misses some; the assay was immunoSEQ multiplex PCR. Here the sample spans about 200,000 clones, less than 90% being singletons. The sample comprised peripheral blood. These receptors were obtained from a man in his forties or fifties with acute or convalescent COVID-19.

The rearrangement joins TRBV28 to TRBJ2-1; the match to TRBD2 covers 13 bases. The J segment lost 5 bases and the V segment lost 2 bases, leaving 12 bases of the junction unmatched. Germline CDR1 MDHEN, CDR2 SYDVKM. CDR3 length: 19 residues. This chain's CDR3 is CASSLPLAGGAGSDNEQFF. The CDR3 DNA sequence: TGTGCCAGCAGTTTACCACTAGCGGGAGGGGCCGGCTCTGACAATGAGCAGTTCTTC.

The chain is built from TRBV3-1 (or the pseudogene TRBV3-2) and TRBJ2-5, with 11 bases that match TRBD2. The CDR3 consists of 15 residues. Per the germline V gene, CDR1 is LGHDT and CDR2 is YNNKEL (reference sequence). With 3 bases clipped from V and 5 bases from J, the junction kept 5 bases outside the gene matches. The CDR3 DNA sequence: TGTGCCAGCAGCCATATAGCGGGGGGGCTTGAGACCCAGTACTTC. Protein: CASSHIAGGLETQYF.

V gene TRBV7-2 combines with J gene TRBJ1-5, with a possible D match to TRBD1 (5 bases). Trimming took 5 bases from V and 5 from J, leaving 10 bases between them. The CDR3 contains 13 residues. Germline CDR1 reads SGHTA; CDR2 reads FQGNSA. For the CDR3, the DNA is TGTGCCAGCAGCGGCCGGGGGGATCAGCCCCAGCATTTT. Amino acids: CASSGRGDQPQHF.

This chain joins TRBV7-9 and TRBJ1-2; 8 positions agree with TRBD1. With V trimmed by 5 bases and J by 4 bases, 9 bases remained unmatched. The CDR3 consists of 15 residues. Germline V gene data show CDR1 as SEHNR and CDR2 as FQNEAQ (reference sequence). The DNA of the CDR3 is TGTGCCAGCAGCCTTTCGGACAGGGCCACCTATGGCTACACCTTC. Translating it yields CASSLSDRATYGYTF.

The chain combines TRBV5-1 with TRBJ2-5; a weak D match, TRBD2 (5 bases). Deletions cut 4 bases from V and 1 base from J, with 14 bases between. Looked up from germline, CDR1 is SGHRS and CDR2 is YFSETQ. The CDR3 runs to 15 residues. The CDR3 reads CASSPGLNPQETQYF. DNA of the CDR3: TGCGCCAGCAGCCCCGGACTCAACCCCCAAGAGACCCAGTACTTC.

V usage is TRBV6-5 and J usage is TRBJ2-5; D is possibly TRBD1 (5 bases). The V gene's germline CDR1 is MNHEY and CDR2 SVGAGI. With 8 bases removed from V and 2 bases from J, the gap between germline ends came to 15 bases. This CDR3 region has 14 residues. The CDR3 is CASWLDSVQETQYF. The CDR3 DNA sequence: TGTGCCAGCTGGCTTGACAGCGTACAAGAGACCCAGTACTTC.

This chain links TRBV29-1 with TRBJ2-3; D perhaps matches TRBD1 (5 bases). There are 13 residues in the CDR3. The V gene lost 6 bases and the J gene lost 2 bases, with 12 bases spanning the gap. Germline V gene data show CDR1 as SQVTM and CDR2 as ANQGSEA. CDR3 sequence (DNA): TGCAGCGTCAGGGCAGGCCCCACAGATACGCAGTATTTT. Its translation: CSVRAGPTDTQYF.

The chain couples TRBV11-1 to TRBJ2-5; a weak D match, TRBD2 (6 bases). The germline CDR1 and CDR2 sequences are SGHAT and FQDESV (reference sequence). With 5 bases removed from V and 5 bases from J, the gap between germline ends came to 15 bases. The CDR3 has 14 amino acids. The CDR3 reads CASSLRAGGETQYF. CDR3 coding DNA: TGTGCCAGCAGCCTCCGGGCCGGAGGGGAGACCCAGTACTTC.

Here the CDR3 reads CASKGGTAQETQYF. The CDR3 bases are TGTGCCAGCAAGGGGGGGACGGCCCAAGAGACCCAGTACTTC. The chain joins TRBV2 to TRBJ2-5; tentative D call: TRBD2 (7 bases). Germline CDR1 is SNHLY and CDR2 is FYNNEI. The V gene lost 7 bases and the J gene lost 1 base, with 13 bases spanning the gap. The CDR3 is 14 amino acids.

V usage is TRBV5-4 and J usage is TRBJ2-7; 9 bases line up with TRBD1. Germline V CDR1 and CDR2: SGHNT, YYREEE (reference sequence). The length of the CDR3 is 14 residues. V trimming: 4 bases; J trimming: 2 bases; junction bases outside the gene matches: 4. CDR3 protein: CASSPGTGTYEQYF. CDR3 coding DNA: TGTGCCAGCAGCCCGGGGACAGGGACCTACGAGCAGTACTTC. Drawing the rest from reference TRBV5-4 and TRBJ2-7, the complete variable domain is ETGVTQSPTHLIKTRGQQVTLRCSSQSGHNTVSWYQQALGQGPQFIFQYYREEENGRGNFPPRFSGLQFPNYSSELNVNALELDDSALYLCASSPGTGTYEQYFGPGTRLTVT.

J is TRBJ2-7 and V is TRBV7-8; 7 positions agree with TRBD2. Trimming took 0 bases from V and 3 from J; bases not matched to a gene: 5. The V gene's germline CDR1 is SGHVS and CDR2 FQNEAQ. The CDR3 totals 15 residues. As DNA, the CDR3 is TGTGCCAGCAGCTTAGCGGGGAGGGCGGACTACGAGCAGTACTTC. Translation gives CASSLAGRADYEQYF.

This clone has only one observation. This rearrangement joins TRBV24-1 to TRBJ2-5; 8 nucleotides match TRBD1. The CDR3 covers 17 residues. Trimming removed 5 bases from V and 6 bases from J; junction bases left unmatched: 16. CDR1 is KGHDR, CDR2 SFDVKD, per germline. The CDR3 here is CATSASLTGAWEKTQYF. For the CDR3, the DNA is TGTGCCACCAGTGCCTCACTGACAGGGGCATGGGAAAAGACCCAGTACTTC.

CDR3 sequence (DNA): TGCGCCAGCCTGTTGACTAGCGGGGGCGACGAGCAGTACTTC. Protein product: CASLLTSGGDEQYF. This chain links TRBV5-1 with TRBJ2-7; 12 bases align to TRBD2. The CDR3 length is 14 residues. Germline values: CDR1 SGHRS, CDR2 YFSETQ. V lost 7 bases, J lost 5 bases, and 7 bases stayed unmatched.

This clone occurred once. This sequence joins TRBV19 and TRBJ2-5; D remains ambiguous. Trimming pared 2 bases from V and 2 bases from J, leaving 6 bases between. The CDR3 is made up of 13 amino acids. Germline assignment: CDR1 LNHDA and CDR2 SQIVND (reference sequence). CDR3 residues: CASSITEQETQYF. The CDR3 nucleotides are TGTGCCAGTAGTATAACAGAACAAGAGACCCAGTACTTC.

This sequence joins TRBV2 and TRBJ2-7; 8 bases fit TRBD1. Germline CDR1 SNHLY, CDR2 FYNNEI. V gave up 6 bases and J gave up 7 bases; unmatched junction bases: 8. The CDR3 has 13 amino acids. DNA for the CDR3: TGTGCCAGCAGGTCCGACAGGGGCGGAGAGCAGTACTTC. This sequence encodes CASRSDRGGEQYF.

This clone appeared once. The CDR3 loop reads CASSQRPGDSFNEKLFF. The CDR3, as DNA: TGTGCCAGCAGCCAGAGACCCGGGGACAGTTTTAATGAAAAACTGTTTTTT. The chain is built from TRBV3-1 (or the pseudogene TRBV3-2) and TRBJ1-4; TRBD1 aligns across 7 bases. The CDR3 runs to 17 residues. Trimming cost V 3 bases and J 4 bases; bases outside gene matches: 11. Germline CDR1 and CDR2: LGHDT and YNNKEL (reference sequence).

The V gene is TRBV5-1, the J gene TRBJ2-1; 7 bases line up with TRBD2. CDR1 is SGHRS, CDR2 YFSETQ, per germline. There are 15 residues in the CDR3. Unmatched junction bases numbered 5, after V lost 3 bases and J lost 2 bases. The CDR3 bases are TGCGCCAGCAGCTCCGGGGGGAGTCCCTACAATGAGCAGTTCTTC. This sequence encodes CASSSGGSPYNEQFF.

The CDR3 sequence: CASSTETSGSNEQFF. CDR3 bases: TGTGCCAGTAGTACCGAGACTAGCGGGAGTAATGAGCAGTTCTTC. The gene calls are TRBV19 and TRBJ2-1; 12 bases align to TRBD2. The CDR3 is 15 amino acids. V shed 4 bases and J 7 bases; nucleotides not matched to a gene: 5. CDR1 and CDR2 from the germline V gene are LNHDA and SQIVND (reference sequence).

The V and J genes are TRBV19 and TRBJ1-1; D gene uncertain. CDR1 and CDR2 (germline): LNHDA, SQIVND (reference sequence). The V gene lost 7 bases and the J gene lost 1 base, with 10 bases spanning the gap. The CDR3 has 13 amino acids. CDR3 residues: CASTLTRNTEAFF. In nucleotides, the CDR3 is TGTGCCAGTACCCTGACAAGGAACACTGAAGCTTTCTTT. The variable domain in full, completed from reference TRBV19 and TRBJ1-1, reads DGGITQSPKYLFRKEGQNVTLSCEQNLNHDAMYWYRQDPGQGLRLIYYSQIVNDFQKGDIAEGYSVSREKKESFPLTVTSAQKNPTAFYLCASTLTRNTEAFFGQGTRLTVV.

This clone came up once. The V and J genes are TRBV7-3 and TRBJ2-3; 8 bases line up with TRBD2. The germline V gene encodes CDR1 SGHTA and CDR2 FQGTGA. V was clipped by 1 base and J by 2 bases; unmatched bases: 8. This CDR3 comprises 17 residues. CDR3 amino acids: CASSLIGRGGFTDTQYF. The DNA for the CDR3 is TGTGCCAGCAGCTTAATTGGCCGGGGGGGATTCACAGATACGCAGTATTTT.

V and J are TRBV14 and TRBJ2-5, with 7 bases aligning to TRBD1. Losses at the gene ends were 2 bases for V and 1 base for J; bases not matched to a gene: 7. CDR1 and CDR2 (germline): SGHDN, FVKESK. CDR3 length: 16 amino acids. CDR3 sequence: CASSQRGRTFQETQYF. Written as DNA, the CDR3 is TGTGCCAGCAGCCAAAGGGGGCGGACATTCCAAGAGACCCAGTACTTC.

The rearrangement links TRBV5-1 to TRBJ2-7; the match to TRBD1 covers 12 bases. V trimming: 0 bases; J trimming: 4 bases; junction bases outside the gene matches: 5. CDR3 length: 16 residues. Germline V CDR1 and CDR2: SGHRS, YFSETQ. CDR3 in DNA: TGCGCCAGCAGCTTGGCCGGGACAGGGGGCCAATACGAGCAGTACTTC. Translated: CASSLAGTGGQYEQYF.